The T cell receptor beta chain under discussion was sequenced for a study of Ad26.COV2.S vaccination and SARS-CoV-2 variants. Across the whole study: Ad26.COV2.S shots went into the muscle once or twice, 56 days apart. Whole-study findings and limits: Reportedly, spike-specific CD8+ and CD4+ T cell responses achieved substantial breadth once vaccination had taken place. Non-spike TCR breadth was similar in vaccine and placebo recipients.

Noted treatment: about 20 received Ad26.COV2.S at low or high dose, single or two shots; several received placebo; per-sample allocation not given. It was on day 63 after the first vaccine or placebo injection that samples were taken. In the vaccine, an Ad26 vector expressed the SARS-CoV-2 spike of the Wuhan strain. V trimming: 6 bases; J trimming: 2 bases; junction bases outside the gene matches: 6. CDR1 MNHEY and CDR2 SVGAGI come from the germline V gene. The CDR3 is 15 residues long. Using immunoSEQ multiplex PCR, the repertoire was profiled, and TCRdb retains in-frame clones only, with some absent. The data hold approximately 480,000 clones, with around nine tenths observed a single time. This clone was observed a handful of times. Its target is not known.

Sequences were derived from peripheral blood, sampled in a trial of Ad26.COV2.S vaccine versus placebo. The receptor was isolated from a person between 18 and 65 years old who received the Ad26.COV2.S COVID-19 vaccine or a placebo. The chain recombines TRBV6-5 with TRBJ2-7; 11 bases map to TRBD1. CDR3 sequence (DNA): TGTGCCAGCAGAGACCCGGGACAGGGGGCCTACGAGCAGTACTTC. Its protein is CASRDPGQGAYEQYF.